This T cell receptor (beta chain) stems from a study of siplizumab effects on memory and regulatory T cells. The authors cocultured the mixed lymphocyte reaction cells at 37 degrees C for about six days. The V gene lost 6 bases and the J gene lost 0 bases, with 14 bases spanning the gap. The CDR3 is 15 residues long. Germline V gene data show CDR1 as SGHVS and CDR2 as FQNEAQ. Profiling relied on immunoSEQ multiplex PCR, and the TCRdb table lists in-frame clones only, not all of them. The sample records around 20,000 clones, 46% being singletons. A note on this clone: Antigen: not known.

The TCR sequence derives from a human donor in good health; the cells came from an allogeneic mixed lymphocyte reaction. The rearrangement joins TRBV7-8 to TRBJ1-1; no definite D call. The sample comprised CFSE-low (dividing) CD4+ T cells sorted from an allogeneic mixed lymphocyte reaction. The CDR3 here is CASRLLGDLNTEAFF. The CDR3 DNA reads as TGTGCCAGCAGGTTACTCGGGGATCTGAACACTGAAGCTTTCTTT.